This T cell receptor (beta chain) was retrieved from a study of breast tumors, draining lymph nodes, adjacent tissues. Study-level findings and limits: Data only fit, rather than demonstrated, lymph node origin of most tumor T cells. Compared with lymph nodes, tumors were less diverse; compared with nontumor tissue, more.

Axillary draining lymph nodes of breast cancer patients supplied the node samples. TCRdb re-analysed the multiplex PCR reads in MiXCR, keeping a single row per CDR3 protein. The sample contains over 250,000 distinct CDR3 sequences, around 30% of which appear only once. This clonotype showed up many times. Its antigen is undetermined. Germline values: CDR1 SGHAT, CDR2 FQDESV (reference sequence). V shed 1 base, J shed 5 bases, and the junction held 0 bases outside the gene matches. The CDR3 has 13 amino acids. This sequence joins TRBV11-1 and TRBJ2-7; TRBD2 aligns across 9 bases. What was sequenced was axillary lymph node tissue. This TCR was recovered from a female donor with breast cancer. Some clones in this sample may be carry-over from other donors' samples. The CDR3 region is CASSLGLADEQYF. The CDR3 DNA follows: TGTGCCAGCAGCTTAGGACTAGCGGACGAGCAGTACTTC. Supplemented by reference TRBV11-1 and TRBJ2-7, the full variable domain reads EAEVAQSPRYKITEKSQAVAFWCDPISGHATLYWYRQILGQGPELLVQFQDESVVDDSQLPKDRFSAERLKGVDSTLKIQPAELGDSAMYLCASSLGLADEQYFGPGTRLTVT.